A selection of T cell receptor beta chains follows, all from one sample in a study of CD8+ T cells in alopecia areata. TCRdb's copy holds only in-frame clones and misses some; the assay was immunoSEQ multiplex PCR. The repertoire consists of about 180,000 clones, with roughly 60% occurring once and the leading ten covering around 1.8%. The source material was CD4+ T cells sorted from blood, sampled at week 0. Receptors originate from a human donor with alopecia areata. Each CDR3 is given with its conserved first and last residue. D genes are given only for firm matches. Size is omitted from some rows. Given values are once, few, many or a class for expanded clones.

size: -
V: TRBV7-9
J: TRBJ2-7
D: -
DNA: TGTGCCAGCAGCCCAATCCTGGTCGAGCAGTACTTC
CDR3: CASSPILVEQYF

size: -
V: TRBV6-1
J: TRBJ2-7
D: TRBD1
DNA: TGTGCCAGCAGTGTTGACAGGGTCTACGAGCAGTACTTC
CDR3: CASSVDRVYEQYF

size: few
V: TRBV11-2
J: TRBJ2-3
D: TRBD2
DNA: TGTGCCAGCAGCTTAGACGAGCGGGGGCCCCTGGATACGCAGTATTTT
CDR3: CASSLDERGPLDTQYF

size: -
V: TRBV7-3
J: TRBJ2-2
D: -
DNA: TGTGCCAGCAGCTCCCAGGGAATCGCCGGGGAGCTGTTTTTT
CDR3: CASSSQGIAGELFF

size: few
V: TRBV29-1
J: TRBJ1-5
D: TRBD1
DNA: TGCAGCGTTGTAGTGGGACAGGGCCAGCCCCAGCATTTT
CDR3: CSVVVGQGQPQHF

size: -
V: TRBV15
J: TRBJ2-7
D: TRBD2
DNA: TGTGCCACCAGTGCTAGCGGTACCTACGAGCAGTACTTC
CDR3: CATSASGTYEQYF

size: -
V: TRBV6-6
J: TRBJ1-2
D: -
DNA: TGTGCCAGCAGTTCCGAATGGGGCGGCGGCTACACCTTC
CDR3: CASSSEWGGGYTF

size: -
V: TRBV19
J: TRBJ1-2
D: -
DNA: TGTGCCAGTAGTAGCGACAACGGGATCGGTTCATATGGCTACACCTTC
CDR3: CASSSDNGIGSYGYTF

size: once
V: TRBV7-9
J: TRBJ2-7
D: -
DNA: TGTGCCAGCAGCTTTGTGATGGCTGACTCCTACGAGCAGTACTTC
CDR3: CASSFVMADSYEQYF

size: -
V: TRBV15
J: TRBJ2-7
D: TRBD2
DNA: TGTGCCACCAGAGTAGCGGGGAGCTACGAGCAGTACTTC
CDR3: CATRVAGSYEQYF

size: -
V: TRBV9
J: TRBJ1-2
D: -
DNA: TGTGCCAGCAGCCCTAATCCCAGTGCAGACGGTAAGGGAGGCTACACCTTC
CDR3: CASSPNPSADGKGGYTF

size: few
V: TRBV30
J: TRBJ1-1
D: -
DNA: TGTGCCTGGAGTCCAGTGAACACTGAAGCTTTCTTT
CDR3: CAWSPVNTEAFF

size: -
V: TRBV11-2
J: TRBJ2-7
D: -
DNA: TGTGCCAGCAGCTTAGGAACGGGGGCCGCAGACTTC
CDR3: CASSLGTGAADF

size: many
V: TRBV7-2
J: TRBJ2-4
D: -
DNA: TGTGCCAGCAGCTCAGGTCTAGCCAAAAACATTCAGTACTTC
CDR3: CASSSGLAKNIQYF

size: -
V: TRBV15
J: TRBJ1-2
D: -
DNA: TGTGCCACCAGCAGAGACCAAGGACGGAACTATGGCTACACCTTC
CDR3: CATSRDQGRNYGYTF

size: -
V: TRBV14
J: TRBJ2-1
D: TRBD1
DNA: TGTGCCAGCAGCCCGATGGGACAGAAGAGCTCCTACAATGAGCAGTTCTTC
CDR3: CASSPMGQKSSYNEQFF

size: -
V: TRBV30
J: TRBJ1-4
D: -
DNA: TGTGCCTGGACAGACTATAATGAAAAACTGTTTTTT
CDR3: CAWTDYNEKLFF

size: -
V: TRBV7-2
J: TRBJ2-7
D: -
DNA: TGTGCCAGCAGCCCAGGACAGCAACCTTACGAGCAGTACTTC
CDR3: CASSPGQQPYEQYF

size: -
V: TRBV28
J: TRBJ1-6
D: -
DNA: TGTGCCAGCAGGTTGGGGTATAATTCACCCCTCCACTTT
CDR3: CASRLGYNSPLHF

size: -
V: TRBV7-9
J: TRBJ2-5
D: -
DNA: TGTGCCAGCAGGGCGGACCAAGAGACCCAGTACTTC
CDR3: CASRADQETQYF

size: -
V: TRBV18
J: TRBJ1-2
D: -
DNA: TGTGCCAGCTCACCTCCACAGGAACCCTATGGCTACACCTTC
CDR3: CASSPPQEPYGYTF

size: -
V: TRBV10-3
J: TRBJ2-2
D: TRBD1
DNA: TGTGCCATCAGTGAGTCGGAGACAGGGGCCACCGGGGAGCTGTTTTTT
CDR3: CAISESETGATGELFF

size: -
V: TRBV27
J: TRBJ2-7
D: -
DNA: TGTGCCAGCAGTTTATACGGCAGCTACGAGCAGTACTTC
CDR3: CASSLYGSYEQYF

size: few
V: TRBV19
J: TRBJ1-1
D: -
DNA: TGTGCCAGTGCCCTGCGCACCCGGGGGGAAGGAAACACTGAAGCTTTCTTT
CDR3: CASALRTRGEGNTEAFF

size: -
V: TRBV5-6
J: TRBJ1-1
D: TRBD1
DNA: TGTGCCAGCAGCTTGACAGGGGGCACTGAAGCTTTCTTT
CDR3: CASSLTGGTEAFF

size: -
V: TRBV9
J: TRBJ2-3
D: -
DNA: TGTGCCAGCAGCGTAGGCCCCACCACAGATACGCAGTATTTT
CDR3: CASSVGPTTDTQYF

size: -
V: TRBV29-1
J: TRBJ1-1
D: -
DNA: TGCAGCGCCGGGACATCGAACACTGAAGCTTTCTTT
CDR3: CSAGTSNTEAFF

size: once
V: TRBV7-9
J: TRBJ1-6
D: -
DNA: TGTGCCAGCAGCTTAGCAACGGGGAATTCACCCCTCCACTTT
CDR3: CASSLATGNSPLHF

size: -
V: TRBV10-3
J: TRBJ1-5
D: -
DNA: TGTGCCATCAGCGGTGCAGGGAGATCCAATCAGCCCCAGCATTTT
CDR3: CAISGAGRSNQPQHF

size: -
V: TRBV5-4
J: TRBJ2-3
D: TRBD2
DNA: TGTGCCAGCAGCTTGGTTAGCGGGGGGCATCGCACAGATACGCAGTATTTT
CDR3: CASSLVSGGHRTDTQYF

size: -
V: TRBV10-3
J: TRBJ2-7
D: -
DNA: TGTGCCATCAGTGGTCCCGCGGTCGGCGGGGGCAGGGACGAGCAGTACTTC
CDR3: CAISGPAVGGGRDEQYF

size: -
V: TRBV4-3
J: TRBJ2-2
D: TRBD2
DNA: TGCGCCAGCAGCCTCGGGGGAGGGTCAGGCGGGGAGCTGTTTTTT
CDR3: CASSLGGGSGGELFF

size: -
V: TRBV13
J: TRBJ2-7
D: -
DNA: TGTGCCAGCAGCCTTTCGGTGGACGAGCAGTACTTC
CDR3: CASSLSVDEQYF

size: -
V: TRBV30
J: TRBJ2-3
D: TRBD2
DNA: TGTGCCTGGAGTATGGCGGGGGGGACAGATACGCAGTATTTT
CDR3: CAWSMAGGTDTQYF

size: -
V: TRBV30
J: TRBJ1-6
D: -
DNA: TGTGCCTGGAGGTCGGGCAGGGGATTGTATTCACCCCTCCACTTT
CDR3: CAWRSGRGLYSPLHF

size: -
V: TRBV15
J: TRBJ1-6
D: TRBD1
DNA: TGTGCCACCAACCCGGACAGGGCCAAAAATTCACCCCTCCACTTT
CDR3: CATNPDRAKNSPLHF

size: -
V: TRBV20-1
J: TRBJ2-2
D: -
DNA: TGCAGTGCTAGAGGGGGCCAGGAGCTGTTTTTT
CDR3: CSARGGQELFF

size: -
V: TRBV25-1
J: TRBJ1-2
D: -
DNA: TGTGCCAGCAGTTCTCGTTCGGGACCGCCTCACTATGGCTACACCTTC
CDR3: CASSSRSGPPHYGYTF

size: -
V: TRBV30
J: TRBJ2-7
D: TRBD1
DNA: TGTGCCGGACGAATCCACGGGACAGGTTTCTTCGAGCAGTACTTC
CDR3: CAGRIHGTGFFEQYF

size: few
V: TRBV10-3
J: TRBJ2-7
D: -
DNA: TGTGCCATCAGTGCGGTGGGGCAAGTCTACGAGCAGTACTTC
CDR3: CAISAVGQVYEQYF

size: few
V: TRBV29-1
J: TRBJ2-5
D: TRBD1
DNA: TGCAGCGGACAGGGTCAAGAGACCCAGTACTTC
CDR3: CSGQGQETQYF

size: -
V: TRBV7-2
J: TRBJ2-2
D: -
DNA: TGTGCCAGCAGCCCCCGGAGGGGCAGGTCGAACGGGGAGCTGTTTTTT
CDR3: CASSPRRGRSNGELFF

size: few
V: TRBV11-2
J: TRBJ2-2
D: TRBD2
DNA: TGTGCCAGCAGCGGGACTAGCCGGGGGGCCGGGGAGCTGTTTTTT
CDR3: CASSGTSRGAGELFF